This note documents a single TCR beta chain sequence. Its antigen remains unknown. Here immunoSEQ multiplex PCR was the method, and the copy in TCRdb shows in-frame clones only, minus some. This table holds more than 2 million clones, about 93% found once. This entry belongs to a study of shared clonotypes between healthy human individuals. Study observations and caveats: Generation probabilities were higher for clonotypes shared across all four sorted-subset donors than for unshared ones. Memory subsets generally showed smaller estimated richness than naive subsets did.

The CDR3 sequence is 18 residues long. Germline lookup yields CDR1 MDHEN and CDR2 SYDVKM. The V gene end was trimmed by 8 bases and the J gene end by 4 bases; junction bases not matched to a gene: 18. Selected positively for CCR7 and CD45RO-negative, naive CD8 cells excluded terminally differentiated effector memory CD45RA+ cells. The sample consisted of naive CD8+ T cells from PBMCs. The clonotype was recovered from a man aged 18-30 years in good health. Some clones in this sample may be carry-over from other donors' samples. The chain employs TRBV28 and TRBJ1-3; 9 nucleotides match TRBD1. The CDR3 coding sequence is TGTGCCAGCCCAATGAAACCCCGGGACAGGGAATCGGGAAACACCATATATTTT. Protein: CASPMKPRDRESGNTIYF.